Listed here is a single T cell receptor (beta chain). Its antigen is still unknown. No base quality information exists; no much larger clone differs at one position. The data were obtained in a study of control samples from healthy donors and cancer patients (dated by TCRdb to about 2020). The library was obtained by the immunoSEQ multiplex PCR assay. TCRdb stores this immuneACCESS table with in-frame sequences only. Part of the clones is absent; in the studies checked, under half of the shortfall reflects unresolved V genes, and no reason is known for the rest. Recorded for this sample are around 140,000 clones; 80% to 95% of them occurred a single time. In total, the top ten clones hold approximately 5.7% of the sample. There are 20 amino acids in the CDR3, from cysteine to phenylalanine inclusive. Kept here is only the CDR3 DNA, which spans 60 bases and is read in frame from base 1. For CDR1 and CDR2, the germline V gene lists ENHRY and SYGVKD. After removal of 2 bases from V and 2 bases from J, the junction retains 20 bases not matched to a gene.

Sample: blood. This receptor was identified in a young man in good health. Here the chain combines TRBV10-3 and TRBJ1-2, and TRBD1 aligns with 7 junction nucleotides. The base sequence is TGTGCCATCAGTGAGCTTAGGGGGGGTAGGGGGCACACGGAGAACTATGGCTACACCTTC. The encoded protein is CAISELRGGRGHTENYGYTF.